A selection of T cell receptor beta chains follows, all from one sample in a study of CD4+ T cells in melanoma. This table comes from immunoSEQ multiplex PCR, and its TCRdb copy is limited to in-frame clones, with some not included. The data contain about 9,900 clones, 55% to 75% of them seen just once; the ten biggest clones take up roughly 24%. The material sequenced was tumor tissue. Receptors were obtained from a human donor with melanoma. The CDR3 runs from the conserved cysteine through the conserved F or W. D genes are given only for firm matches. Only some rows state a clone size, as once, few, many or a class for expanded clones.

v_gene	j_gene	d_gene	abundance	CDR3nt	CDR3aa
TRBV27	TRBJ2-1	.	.	TGTGCCAGCAGTTCGGGGGGCCTGGATGAGCAGTTCTTC	CASSSGGLDEQFF
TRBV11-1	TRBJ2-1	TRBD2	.	TGTGCCAGCAGTTTCAGCGGGGGTATTGTCAATGAGCAGTTCTTC	CASSFSGGIVNEQFF
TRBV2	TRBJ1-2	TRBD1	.	TGTGCCAGCAGTGGGACAGGTTCCTATGGCTACACCTTC	CASSGTGSYGYTF
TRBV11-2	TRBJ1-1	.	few	TGTGCCAGCAGCTTAGATCCGTCAGCAATTTACACTGAAGCTTTCTTT	CASSLDPSAIYTEAFF
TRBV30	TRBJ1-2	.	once	TGTGCCTGGAGGGTGGGCCGCCCCAGGCAAGGCTACACCTTC	CAWRVGRPRQGYTF
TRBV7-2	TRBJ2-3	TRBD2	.	TGTGCCAGCAGACCGCGAGGACTAGCGGGAGATACGCAGTATTTT	CASRPRGLAGDTQYF
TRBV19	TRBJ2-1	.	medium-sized	TGTGCCAGTAGTATAGGGGCGGGGGCTTACAATGAGCAGTTCTTC	CASSIGAGAYNEQFF
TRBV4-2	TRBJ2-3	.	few	TGTGCCAGCAGCCAAACCCCGGGACTCCCCCTAGGCACAGATACGCAGTATTTT	CASSQTPGLPLGTDTQYF
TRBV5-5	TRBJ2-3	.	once	TGTGCCAGCAGCTCCTTCCTGGGGGCCTTAGGAGATACGCAGTATTTT	CASSSFLGALGDTQYF
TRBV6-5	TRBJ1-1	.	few	TGTGCCAGCAGTTACTCGGGCAGGGGAACGGCTTTCTTT	CASSYSGRGTAFF
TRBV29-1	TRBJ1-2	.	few	TGCAGCGTTTCGGACAGTAGCAACACCTTC	CSVSDSSNTF
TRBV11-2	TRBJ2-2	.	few	TGTGCCAGCAGCACCTCAACCGGGGAGCTGTTTTTT	CASSTSTGELFF
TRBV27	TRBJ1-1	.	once	TGTGCCAGCAGTTTTTCGTCAGGGGACACTGAAGCTTTCTTT	CASSFSSGDTEAFF
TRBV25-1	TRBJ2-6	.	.	TGTGCCAGCAGTGATCGGGCCTCTGGGGCCAACGTCCTGACTTTC	CASSDRASGANVLTF
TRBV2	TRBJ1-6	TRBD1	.	TGTGCCAGCAGTGGGCAGGGGGCTTCCTATAATTCACCCCTCCACTTT	CASSGQGASYNSPLHF
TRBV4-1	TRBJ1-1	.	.	TGCGCCAGCAGCCCCAGGGTGGGCACTGAAGCTTTCTTT	CASSPRVGTEAFF
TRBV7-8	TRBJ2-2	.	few	TGTGCCAGCAGCTTAGGAACAGTGGGCGAGCTGTTTTTT	CASSLGTVGELFF
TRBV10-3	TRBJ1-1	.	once	TGTGCCATCAGGGGGGACCCCGGGGACACTGAAGCTTTCTTT	CAIRGDPGDTEAFF
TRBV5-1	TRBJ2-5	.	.	TGCGCCAGCAGCTTTTCGGGGGCCAAGGAAGAGACCCAGTACTTC	CASSFSGAKEETQYF
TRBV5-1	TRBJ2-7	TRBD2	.	TGCGCCAGCAGCTTGGGGGGGACTAGCGGGGGATACGAGCAGTACTTC	CASSLGGTSGGYEQYF
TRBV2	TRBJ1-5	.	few	TGTGCCAGCAGTCGACAGGTTCTCAATCAGCCCCAGCATTTT	CASSRQVLNQPQHF
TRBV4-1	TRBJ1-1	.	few	TGCGCCAGCAGGATCCAGGGCCCCGAGATGAACACTGAAGCTTTCTTT	CASRIQGPEMNTEAFF
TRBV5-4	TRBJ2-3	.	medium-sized	TGTGCCAGCAGCTTAGTCGTCTACGGGGATACGCAGTATTTT	CASSLVVYGDTQYF
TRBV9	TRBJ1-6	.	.	TGTGCCAGCAGCGTAGCCGGGGCTTCACCCCTCCACTTT	CASSVAGASPLHF
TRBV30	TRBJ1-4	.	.	TGTGCCTGGAGGGAATCCCACAGGGTCAGAGCAACTAATGAAAAACTGTTTTTT	CAWRESHRVRATNEKLFF
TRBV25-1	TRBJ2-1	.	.	TGTGCCTGCGCAGGGGATAATAATGAGCAGTTCTTC	CACAGDNNEQFF
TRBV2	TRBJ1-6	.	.	TGTGCCAGCAGTCGATCGGGGAATAATTCACCCCTCCACTTT	CASSRSGNNSPLHF
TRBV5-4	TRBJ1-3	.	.	TGTGCCACCCATACCAGGGATGGAAACACCATATATTTT	CATHTRDGNTIYF
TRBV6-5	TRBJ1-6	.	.	TGTGCCAGCAGTCTCTCAAGAACAGGCAGGTCACCCCTCCACTTT	CASSLSRTGRSPLHF
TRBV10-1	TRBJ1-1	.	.	TGCGCCAGCAGTGAGAGAAACACTGAAGCTTTCTTT	CASSERNTEAFF
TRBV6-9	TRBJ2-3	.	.	TGTGCCAGCAGTTATTTCAGGTCTCCTCTCCTTCTTGGGACAGATACGCAGTATTTT	CASSYFRSPLLLGTDTQYF
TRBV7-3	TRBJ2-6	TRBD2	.	TGTGCCAGCAGCTTAACGCCCCTAGCGGGCTCTGGGGCCAACGTCCTGACTTTC	CASSLTPLAGSGANVLTF
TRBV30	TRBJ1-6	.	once	TGTGCCTGGACCGCCGGTAATTCACCCCTCCACTTT	CAWTAGNSPLHF
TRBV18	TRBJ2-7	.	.	TGTGCCAGCTCATCCGAGAAGACGGGCGAGCAGTACTTC	CASSSEKTGEQYF
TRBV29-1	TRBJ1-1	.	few	TGCAGCGTTGAAGCAGGGGCAGGTACTGAAGCTTTCTTT	CSVEAGAGTEAFF
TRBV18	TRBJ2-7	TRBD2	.	TGTGCCAGCTCACCCCGCCCACTAGCGGGGGGCCTCTTTGAGCAGTACTTC	CASSPRPLAGGLFEQYF
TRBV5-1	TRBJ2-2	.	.	TGCGCCAGCAGCCCGACGGCGAGTGACACCGGGGAGCTGTTTTTT	CASSPTASDTGELFF
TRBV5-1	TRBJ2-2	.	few	TGCGCCAGCAGCTCCCACGGGCCGCTCGGCGGGGAGCTGTTTTTT	CASSSHGPLGGELFF
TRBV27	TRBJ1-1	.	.	TGTGCCAGCAGTTTCAACGGGGGGAGCACTGAAGCTTTCTTT	CASSFNGGSTEAFF
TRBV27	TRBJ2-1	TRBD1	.	TGTGCCAGCAGTCTACAGGGGGACAATGAGCAGTTCTTC	CASSLQGDNEQFF
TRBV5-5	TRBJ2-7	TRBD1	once	TGTGCCAGCAGCTCCCCCCGGAGGACAGGGGACGAGCAGTACTTC	CASSSPRRTGDEQYF
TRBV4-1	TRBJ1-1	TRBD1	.	TGCGCCAGCAGCCAAGTAAAGGGGGCGTGGGACACTGAAGCTTTCTTT	CASSQVKGAWDTEAFF
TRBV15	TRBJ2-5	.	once	TGTGCCACCAGCAGGACAGGCTTCGAGACCCAGTACTTC	CATSRTGFETQYF
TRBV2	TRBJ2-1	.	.	TGTGCCAGCAGTAAACAGGGACTGGAGGAGCAGTTCTTC	CASSKQGLEEQFF
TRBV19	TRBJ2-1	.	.	TGTGCCAGTAGTATCTCGGGGAGCGGGTCCTACAATGAGCAGTTCTTC	CASSISGSGSYNEQFF
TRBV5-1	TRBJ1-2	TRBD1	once	TGCGCCAGCAGCTTAACAGGGGGAACCTATGGCTACACCTTC	CASSLTGGTYGYTF
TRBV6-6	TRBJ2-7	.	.	TGTGCCAGCAGCGAATCAGGGTTGAACGGCGAGCAGTACTTC	CASSESGLNGEQYF
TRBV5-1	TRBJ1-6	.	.	TGCGCCAGCAGCTTGGACCGCTCCTATAATTCACCCCTCCACTTT	CASSLDRSYNSPLHF
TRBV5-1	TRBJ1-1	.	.	TGTGCCAGCAGCTTGGGTTCTTGGGGATTGAACACTGAAGCTTTCTTT	CASSLGSWGLNTEAFF
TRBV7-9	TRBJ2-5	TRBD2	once	TGTGCCAGCAGCTCAACTAGCGGGGCTTTCGTGGAGACCCAGTACTTC	CASSSTSGAFVETQYF
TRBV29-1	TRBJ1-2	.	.	TGCAGCGCCACAGGGAAACCTAACTATGGCTACACCTTC	CSATGKPNYGYTF
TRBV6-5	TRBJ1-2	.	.	TGTGCCAGCAGCGGGGGGCCCAATGGCTACACCTTC	CASSGGPNGYTF
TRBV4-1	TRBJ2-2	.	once	TGCGCCAGCAGCCAAAACAGCTACACCGGGGAGCTGTTTTTT	CASSQNSYTGELFF